This T cell receptor beta chain was obtained from a study of shared clonotypes between healthy human individuals. Study-wide results and limits: Compared with memory subsets, naive subsets generally had larger estimated richness.

Once extracted for a subset, genomic DNA was divided evenly among several immunoSEQ plates. Here immunoSEQ multiplex PCR was the method, and the copy in TCRdb shows in-frame clones only, minus some. The sample contains some 1.5 million clones, about 98% of which appear only once. Between the trimmed V and J ends, which lost 1 base and 4 bases, there was a span of 8 bases. The CDR3 covers 14 residues. CDR1 and CDR2 (germline): KGHSH, LQKENI. Comments on this clone: The antigen is unknown.

Healthy adults negative for HIV, lacking recent acute infections or vaccinations, served as donors. The CD4+ fraction was divided into a CD45RA+ naive subset and a CD45RA-negative memory subset. Sequencing was carried out using naive CD4+ T cells sorted from blood. Subset specified: CD45RA+ positively selected. The chain carries TRBV18 and TRBJ2-1; no clear D gene. The clonotype comes from a man aged 25 to 45 in good health. The CDR3 nucleotides are TGTGCCAGCTCACCACTTACCAGTTACAATGAGCAGTTCTTC. The encoded protein is CASSPLTSYNEQFF.